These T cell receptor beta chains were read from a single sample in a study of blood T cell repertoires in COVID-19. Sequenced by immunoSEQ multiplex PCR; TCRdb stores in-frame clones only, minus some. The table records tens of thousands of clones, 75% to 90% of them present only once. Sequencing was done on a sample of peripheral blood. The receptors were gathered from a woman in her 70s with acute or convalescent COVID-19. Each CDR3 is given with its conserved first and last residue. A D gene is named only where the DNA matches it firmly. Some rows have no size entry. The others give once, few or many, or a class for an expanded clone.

TGTGCCAGCAGTTTACGAGCGGACAGGGCGGGCACCGGGGAGCTGTTTTTT | CASSLRADRAGTGELFF | few | TRBV27 | TRBD1 | TRBJ2-2
TGCGCCAGCAGCTTGAGACTAGCGGGAGGCCCAGATACGCAGTATTTT | CASSLRLAGGPDTQYF | . | TRBV5-1 | TRBD2 | TRBJ2-3
TGTGCCAGCAGTTACCGGGGAGAGACGGGCTACACCTTC | CASSYRGETGYTF | . | TRBV6-2/TRBV6-3 | . | TRBJ1-2
TGCGCCAGCAGCTTAGGAGGGGACGGAAACACCATATATTTT | CASSLGGDGNTIYF | few | TRBV5-1 | . | TRBJ1-3
TGTGCCAGCAGTCCCGGGACTAGCACAGATACGCAGTATTTT | CASSPGTSTDTQYF | . | TRBV28 | . | TRBJ2-3
TGTGCCAGCAGCCAAAGGGACAGCTGGGGCTCACCCCTCCACTTT | CASSQRDSWGSPLHF | . | TRBV3-1/TRBV3-2 | TRBD1 | TRBJ1-6
TGTGCCACCAGTGATTCAAACCGGGACAGCAGTTTC | CATSDSNRDSSF | . | TRBV24-1 | TRBD1 | TRBJ1-2
TGTGCCAGCAGCGTAGCTACGGCGGGGGGGCCACGCACAGATACGCAGTATTTT | CASSVATAGGPRTDTQYF | . | TRBV9 | TRBD2 | TRBJ2-3
TGCGCCAGCAGTGAGTTAGGGGGCGTTGATTCACCCCTCCACTTT | CASSELGGVDSPLHF | medium-sized | TRBV10-2 | TRBD1 | TRBJ1-6
TGTGCCAGCAGTTTTCAGGGCACGCCAGAAGCTTTCTTT | CASSFQGTPEAFF | . | TRBV27 | . | TRBJ1-1
TGTGCCAGCAGTGGAGCGAGTTACGAGACCCAGTACTTC | CASSGASYETQYF | . | TRBV6-1 | . | TRBJ2-5
TGTGCCAGCAGCTTAGGACTGGACACTGAAGCTTTCTTT | CASSLGLDTEAFF | once | TRBV11-2 | . | TRBJ1-1
TGTGCCAGCTCGCGTGGCGGGGGGGCATTGGGGAATGAGCAGTTCTTC | CASSRGGGALGNEQFF | . | TRBV28 | TRBD2 | TRBJ2-1
TGCGCCAGCAGCTTGTCCGGCAGGGACTATGGCTACACCTTC | CASSLSGRDYGYTF | . | TRBV5-1 | . | TRBJ1-2
TGTGCCAGTAGTGGGGGGGTCCCAAACATTCAGTACTTC | CASSGGVPNIQYF | . | TRBV19 | TRBD2 | TRBJ2-4
TGTGCTAGTGGGGGGGCGGATGGCTACACCTTC | CASGGADGYTF | . | TRBV12-5 | . | TRBJ1-2
TGTGCCAGCAGTCTTCCGGGACTTGGCACAGATACGCAGTATTTT | CASSLPGLGTDTQYF | . | TRBV11-1 | . | TRBJ2-3
TGTGCCTGGAGTCCCAACAGGGGTGTCGCTTTCTTT | CAWSPNRGVAFF | . | TRBV30 | TRBD1 | TRBJ1-1
TGTGCCAGCAGCCCAACCATAACAGGGGGGGATTCACCCCTCCACTTT | CASSPTITGGDSPLHF | . | TRBV3-1/TRBV3-2 | TRBD1 | TRBJ1-6
TGTGCCAGCAGCATCAGTAGCAATCAGCCCCAGCATTTT | CASSISSNQPQHF | . | TRBV7-2 | . | TRBJ1-5
TGTGCCACCAGCAGAGAAGCTGCGACCCAGTACTTC | CATSREAATQYF | . | TRBV15 | . | TRBJ2-5
TGTGCCAGTAGTTTACAGGGGGCGGGCAATCAGCCCCAGCATTTT | CASSLQGAGNQPQHF | . | TRBV19 | TRBD1 | TRBJ1-5
TGCGCCAGCAGCCAAGTCCCGAACTATGGCTACACCTTC | CASSQVPNYGYTF | few | TRBV4-3 | . | TRBJ1-2
TGTGCCAGCAGCCCTCGGGAGGATGGTGAGCAGTTCTTC | CASSPREDGEQFF | . | TRBV7-3 | TRBD2 | TRBJ2-1
TGTGCCAGCAGCTTCTGGGGTAGCGGGGTTATTAATGAGCAGTTCTTC | CASSFWGSGVINEQFF | . | TRBV5-4 | TRBD2 | TRBJ2-1
TGTGCCAGTAGTATGCACCGGGGTGACTCCGGGGAGCTGTTTTTT | CASSMHRGDSGELFF | . | TRBV19 | . | TRBJ2-2
TGTGCCAGCAGCAACATTATCTATGGCTACACCTTC | CASSNIIYGYTF | . | TRBV5-6 | . | TRBJ1-2
TGCGCCAGCAGCTTAAGACAGGGCGGGGCCGATACGCAGTATTTT | CASSLRQGGADTQYF | once | TRBV5-1 | . | TRBJ2-3
TGTGCCAGCAGCGTCCGGGACTTCCAAGAGACCCAGTACTTC | CASSVRDFQETQYF | . | TRBV11-3 | . | TRBJ2-5
TGTGCCTGGAGCACCGGTTACAGGGGCGAAGATAAGGCTGAAGCTTTCTTT | CAWSTGYRGEDKAEAFF | . | TRBV30 | TRBD1 | TRBJ1-1
TGTGCCAGCAGCCCCTCCGCTACTGGGGCCAACGTCCTGACTTTC | CASSPSATGANVLTF | . | TRBV3-1/TRBV3-2 | . | TRBJ2-6
TGCGCCAGCAGCTTGAGTCTAGCGGGAGTTGAAGATACGCAGTATTTT | CASSLSLAGVEDTQYF | once | TRBV5-1 | TRBD2 | TRBJ2-3
TGTGCCAGCAGCCAACGGACAGGGGGAGTGGGAGGCTACACCTTC | CASSQRTGGVGGYTF | . | TRBV3-1/TRBV3-2 | TRBD1 | TRBJ1-2
TGTGCCAGCAGCTTAGAAGAGGGGGGGGCTCGGGAGACCCAGTACTTC | CASSLEEGGARETQYF | . | TRBV7-8 | . | TRBJ2-5
TGTGCCAGTAGCGAACAGATTAATCAGCCCCAGCATTTT | CASSEQINQPQHF | few | TRBV19 | . | TRBJ1-5
TGCGCCAGCAGCCAAGAGCTGCCGGGACAAATATATGGCTACACCTTC | CASSQELPGQIYGYTF | . | TRBV4-3 | . | TRBJ1-2
TGTGCCAGCAGCTTAGAGGAACAGGGGGTTGGCTACACCTTC | CASSLEEQGVGYTF | . | TRBV7-8 | TRBD1 | TRBJ1-2
TGTGCCAGCAGCCCTAGCCTGGGACAGGGGGCTGAAAAACTGTTTTTT | CASSPSLGQGAEKLFF | . | TRBV7-9 | TRBD1 | TRBJ1-4
TGTGCCAGCAGCCAACAGGGCTCTGGGGCCAACGTCCTGACTTTC | CASSQQGSGANVLTF | . | TRBV6-6 | . | TRBJ2-6
TGTGCCAGCAGCCCGGACAGGGGAAGAGGGGGTGAAGCTTTCTTT | CASSPDRGRGGEAFF | . | TRBV5-8 | TRBD1 | TRBJ1-1
TGTGCCAGCAGCCAAGGAGCGGGATCCACCGGGGAGCTGTTTTTT | CASSQGAGSTGELFF | once | TRBV3-1/TRBV3-2 | TRBD2 | TRBJ2-2
TGTGCCAGCTCACCAGCTCACAGGCTACTTGACTATGGCTACACCTTC | CASSPAHRLLDYGYTF | . | TRBV18 | . | TRBJ1-2
TGTGCCAGCAGGACACAGGGGTTAGAGTATGGCTACACCTTC | CASRTQGLEYGYTF | . | TRBV28 | TRBD1 | TRBJ1-2
TGTGCCAGCAGCAAAGCCCGCCAAGGACAGGGGTGGGTTAACTATGGCTACACCTTC | CASSKARQGQGWVNYGYTF | . | TRBV21-1 | . | TRBJ1-2
TGTGCCAGCAAGCAACAGGGGTGGGGGGAAAAACTGTTTTTT | CASKQQGWGEKLFF | . | TRBV6-5 | TRBD1 | TRBJ1-4
TGTGCCAGCAGCGGAGCGCGCCGCAAAAGCTACAATGAGCAGTTCTTC | CASSGARRKSYNEQFF | . | TRBV5-4 | . | TRBJ2-1
TGTGCCAGCAGCTTTTCCCAGGGGCAAAATCAGCCCCAGCATTTT | CASSFSQGQNQPQHF | . | TRBV7-2 | . | TRBJ1-5
TGTGCCAGCAGCTTGGCTAGGAGTAGGAATTCACCCCTCCACTTT | CASSLARSRNSPLHF | . | TRBV5-6 | . | TRBJ1-6
TGTGCCAGTGGTGAGGGACAAACGGACCACTTT | CASGEGQTDHF | once | TRBV6-5 | . | TRBJ1-6
TGTGCCACCAGCAGAGGGCGACAGGTTCTCGCCAACACTGAAGCTTTCTTT | CATSRGRQVLANTEAFF | once | TRBV15 | . | TRBJ1-1
TGTGCCATCAGTGAACCGGGGGGCACAGATACGCAGTATTTT | CAISEPGGTDTQYF | . | TRBV10-3 | . | TRBJ2-3